These 2 T cell receptor beta chains share one sample of origin, sequenced in a study of blood T cell repertoires in COVID-19. TCRdb keeps only in-frame clones here, not all; method: immunoSEQ multiplex PCR. The sample has 200,000 to 250,000 clones, around 88% seen once. The specimen was peripheral blood. These TCRs come from a woman aged 30 to 39 with COVID-19, enrolled during active disease.

The chain is built from TRBV12-3 or TRBV12-4 and TRBJ2-4, with 7 bases identical to TRBD2. V dropped 5 bases and J dropped 9; count of bases not matched to a gene: 7. The CDR3 spans 13 residues. The CDR3: CASSVRGDVIQYF. Here the CDR3 DNA reads TGTGCCAGCAGTGTCCGGGGGGACGTCATTCAGTACTTC.

The genes are TRBV24-1 and TRBJ1-2; 12 bases agree with TRBD1. Trimming removed 8 bases from V and 8 bases from J; junction bases left unmatched: 11. Germline-derived CDR1 and CDR2 are KGHDR and SFDVKD. The CDR3 has 15 amino acids. The CDR3 region has the DNA TGTGCCACCAACGCCGGGACAGGGGGCGAGGAAGGCTACACCTTC. Its protein is CATNAGTGGEEGYTF.